The 9 T cell receptor beta chains below all came from one sample that was sequenced in a study of early T cells in non-severe SARS-CoV-2 infection. TCRdb re-analysed the 5' RACE reads in MiXCR, keeping a single row per CDR3 protein. This table has some 40,000 distinct CDR3 sequences, over 5% appearing once. Here the sequenced sample was whole blood, taken at baseline. These receptors originate from an adult who was a healthcare worker with PCR-confirmed SARS-CoV-2 infection or an uninfected control (not recorded which).

This clonotype was detected many times. This rearrangement joins TRBV29-1 to TRBJ2-1, with D possibly being TRBD2 (6 bases). Germline values: CDR1 SQVTM, CDR2 ANQGSEA. V was pared by 7 bases and J by 4 bases, with 11 bases between. This CDR3 has 12 amino acids. This CDR3 reads CSASEGYNEQFF. The CDR3 DNA is TGCAGCGCTAGCGAGGGGTACAATGAGCAGTTCTTC.

This clonotype was observed at least ten times. V is TRBV19 and J is TRBJ2-2; D is uncertain. V was pared by 5 bases and J by 1 base, with 8 bases between. Germline V gene data show CDR1 as LNHDA and CDR2 as SQIVND (reference sequence). The CDR3 is made up of 14 amino acids. In nucleotides, the CDR3 is TGTGCCAGTAGTTCGACACTGAACACCGGGGAGCTGTTTTTT. Translating it yields CASSSTLNTGELFF.

The chain uses TRBV19 and TRBJ2-5, with a weak D call TRBD1 (6 bases). Trimming removed 7 bases from V and 4 bases from J, with 16 bases in between. Germline lookup yields CDR1 LNHDA and CDR2 SQIVND (reference sequence). The CDR3 extends over 14 amino acids. The CDR3 reads CASNPGDLPETQYF. CDR3 nucleotides: TGTGCCAGTAATCCAGGGGACCTCCCAGAGACCCAGTACTTC.

This clonotype came up many times. V usage is TRBV16 and J usage is TRBJ1-6; D is possibly TRBD1 (5 bases). V lost 3 bases and J lost 8, with 5 bases in between. From germline, CDR1 is KGHSY and CDR2 FQNENV. The CDR3 loop spans 12 amino acids. The CDR3 bases are TGTGCCAGCAGCCAGGGGGATTCACCCCTCCACTTT. Its protein is CASSQGDSPLHF.

The chain carries TRBV28 and TRBJ2-3; D unresolved. In germline, CDR1 is MDHEN, CDR2 SYDVKM. This CDR3 contains 12 residues. Trimming removed 8 bases from V and 3 bases from J, with 9 bases in between. CDR3 region: CASGEYTDTQYF. The DNA for the CDR3 is TGTGCCAGCGGAGAATATACAGATACGCAGTATTTT. Together with reference TRBV28 and TRBJ2-3, the CDR3 gives the full variable domain: DVKVTQSSRYLVKRTGEKVFLECVQDMDHENMFWYRQDPGLGLRLIYFSYDVKMKEKGDIPEGYSVSREKKERFSLILESASTNQTSMYLCASGEYTDTQYFGPGTRLTVL.

The chain uses TRBV20-1 and TRBJ2-2; D is possibly TRBD2 (6 bases). V was cut by 3 bases and J by 0 bases, with 11 bases left in between. CDR3 size: 15 residues. From germline, CDR1 is DFQATT and CDR2 SNEGSKA (reference sequence). As DNA, the CDR3 is TGCAGTGCTAGGTTCGAGCGGGCGAACACCGGGGAGCTGTTTTTT. It encodes CSARFERANTGELFF.

This clonotype was detected ten times or more. The V and J genes are TRBV5-1 and TRBJ2-5; D is undetermined. The length of the CDR3 is 12 residues. Germline loops: CDR1 SGHRS, CDR2 YFSETQ. The V gene lost 4 bases and the J gene lost 1 base, with 5 bases spanning the gap. CDR3 region: CASSSVQETQYF. The CDR3 DNA sequence: TGCGCCAGCAGCAGCGTCCAAGAGACCCAGTACTTC.

This clonotype was seen at least ten times. The rearrangement links TRBV3-1 to TRBJ2-5; 8 bases are shared with TRBD1. Germline CDR1 is LGHDT and CDR2 is YNNKEL (reference sequence). With 7 bases clipped from V and 2 bases from J, the junction kept 3 bases outside the gene matches. This CDR3 is built from 13 residues. CDR3 region: CASNRQGQETQYF. Here the CDR3 DNA reads TGTGCCAGCAACCGACAGGGGCAAGAGACCCAGTACTTC.

This clonotype qualifies as medium-sized (0.01 to 0.1%). V is TRBV29-1 and J is TRBJ1-2; D ambiguous. Germline-derived CDR1 and CDR2 are SQVTM and ANQGSEA. CDR3 length: 11 residues. V dropped 3 bases and J dropped 1 base, with 3 bases sitting between them. The CDR3: CSVEYNYGYTF. Here the CDR3 DNA reads TGCAGCGTTGAGTATAACTATGGCTACACCTTC.